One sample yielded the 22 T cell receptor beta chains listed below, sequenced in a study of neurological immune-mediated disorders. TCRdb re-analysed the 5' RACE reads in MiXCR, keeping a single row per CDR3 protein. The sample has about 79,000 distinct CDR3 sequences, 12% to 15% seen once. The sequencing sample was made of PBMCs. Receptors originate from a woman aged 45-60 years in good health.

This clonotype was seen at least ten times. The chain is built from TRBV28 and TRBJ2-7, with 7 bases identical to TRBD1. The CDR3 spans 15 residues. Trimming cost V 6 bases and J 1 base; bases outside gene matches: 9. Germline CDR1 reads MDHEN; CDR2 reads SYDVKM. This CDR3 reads CASRIAGTASYEQYF. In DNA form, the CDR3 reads TGTGCCAGCAGGATAGCTGGGACAGCATCCTACGAGCAGTACTTC.

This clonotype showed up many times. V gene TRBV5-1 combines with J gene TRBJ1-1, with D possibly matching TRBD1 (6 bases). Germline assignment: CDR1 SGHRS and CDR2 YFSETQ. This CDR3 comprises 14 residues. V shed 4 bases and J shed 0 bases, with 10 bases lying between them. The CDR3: CASSKGGVNTEAFF. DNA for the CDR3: TGCGCCAGCAGCAAAGGGGGGGTGAACACTGAAGCTTTCTTT.

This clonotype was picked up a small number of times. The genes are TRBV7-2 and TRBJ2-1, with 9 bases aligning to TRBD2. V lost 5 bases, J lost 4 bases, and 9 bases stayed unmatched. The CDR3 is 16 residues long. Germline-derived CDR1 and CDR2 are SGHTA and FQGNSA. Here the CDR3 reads CASSGQAGGVYNEQFF. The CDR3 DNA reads TGTGCCAGCAGCGGACAAGCGGGAGGCGTTTACAATGAGCAGTTCTTC.

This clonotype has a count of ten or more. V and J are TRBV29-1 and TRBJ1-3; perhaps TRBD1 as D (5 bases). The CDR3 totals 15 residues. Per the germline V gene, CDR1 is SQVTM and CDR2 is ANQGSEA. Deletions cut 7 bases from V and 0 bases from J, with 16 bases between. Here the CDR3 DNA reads TGCAGCGCCTCCGGTGGGGGGTACTCTGGAAACACCATATATTTT. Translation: CSASGGGYSGNTIYF.

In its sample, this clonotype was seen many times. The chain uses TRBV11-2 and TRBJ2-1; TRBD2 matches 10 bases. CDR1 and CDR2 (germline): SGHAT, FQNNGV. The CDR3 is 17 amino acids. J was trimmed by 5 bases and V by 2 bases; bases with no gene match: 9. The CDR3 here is CASSLSLLAGEDNEQFF. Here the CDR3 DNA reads TGTGCCAGCAGCTTATCCCTCCTAGCGGGAGAGGACAATGAGCAGTTCTTC.

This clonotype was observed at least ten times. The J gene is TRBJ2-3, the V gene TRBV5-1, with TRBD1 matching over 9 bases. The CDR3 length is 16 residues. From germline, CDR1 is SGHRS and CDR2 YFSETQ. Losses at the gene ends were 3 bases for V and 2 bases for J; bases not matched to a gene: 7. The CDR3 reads CASSSWDREITDTQYF. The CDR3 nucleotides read TGCGCCAGCAGCTCTTGGGACAGGGAAATCACAGATACGCAGTATTTT.

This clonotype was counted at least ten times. As DNA, the CDR3 is TGCAGTGCATGGACGAATACTGGAAACACCATATATTTT. It translates to CSAWTNTGNTIYF. This chain joins TRBV20-1 and TRBJ1-3; D remains unclear. The germline V gene has CDR1 DFQATT and CDR2 SNEGSKA (reference sequence). Trimming removed 6 bases from V and 2 bases from J, with 11 bases in between. The CDR3 contains 13 residues.

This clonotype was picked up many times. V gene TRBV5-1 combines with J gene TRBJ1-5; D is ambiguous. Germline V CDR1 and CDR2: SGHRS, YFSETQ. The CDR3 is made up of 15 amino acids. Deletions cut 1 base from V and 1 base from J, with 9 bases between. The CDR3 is CASSLSGVSNQPQHF. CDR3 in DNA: TGCGCCAGCAGCTTGTCAGGCGTGAGCAATCAGCCCCAGCATTTT.

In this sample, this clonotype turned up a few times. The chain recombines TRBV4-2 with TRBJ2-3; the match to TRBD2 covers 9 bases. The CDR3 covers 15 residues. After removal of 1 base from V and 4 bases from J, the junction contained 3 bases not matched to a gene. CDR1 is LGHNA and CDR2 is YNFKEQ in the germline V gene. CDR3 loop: CASSQASGVSDTQYF. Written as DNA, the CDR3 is TGTGCCAGCAGCCAAGCTAGCGGGGTTTCAGATACGCAGTATTTT.

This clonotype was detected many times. CDR3 nucleotides: TGTGCCAGCAGCTTCACAACAGCCAACACTGAAGCTTTCTTT. Residues: CASSFTTANTEAFF. J is TRBJ1-1 and V is TRBV7-9; D unclear. Trimming cost V 3 bases and J 2 bases, with 10 bases left between them. CDR1 is SEHNR, CDR2 FQNEAQ, per germline (reference sequence). The CDR3 is made up of 14 amino acids.

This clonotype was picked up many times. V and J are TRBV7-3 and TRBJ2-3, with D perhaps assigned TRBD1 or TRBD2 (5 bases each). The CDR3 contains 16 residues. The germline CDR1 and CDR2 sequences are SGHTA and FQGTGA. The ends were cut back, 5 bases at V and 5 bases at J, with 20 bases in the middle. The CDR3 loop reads CASSRGRTSGKDTQYF. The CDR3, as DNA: TGTGCCAGCAGCCGGGGCCGAACCTCGGGTAAAGATACGCAGTATTTT.

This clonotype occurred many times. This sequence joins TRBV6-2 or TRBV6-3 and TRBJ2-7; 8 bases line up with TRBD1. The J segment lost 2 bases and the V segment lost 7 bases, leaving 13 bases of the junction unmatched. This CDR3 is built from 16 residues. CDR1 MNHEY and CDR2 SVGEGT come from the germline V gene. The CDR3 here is CASNSPRDRSTYEQYF. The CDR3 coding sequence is TGTGCCAGCAATAGCCCCCGGGACAGGAGTACCTACGAGCAGTACTTC.

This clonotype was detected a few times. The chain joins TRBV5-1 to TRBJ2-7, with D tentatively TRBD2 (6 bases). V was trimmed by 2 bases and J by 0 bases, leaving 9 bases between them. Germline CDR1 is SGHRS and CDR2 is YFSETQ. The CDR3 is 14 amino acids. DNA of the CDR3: TGCGCCAGCAGCTTAAGCGGGTACTCCTACGAGCAGTACTTC. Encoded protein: CASSLSGYSYEQYF.

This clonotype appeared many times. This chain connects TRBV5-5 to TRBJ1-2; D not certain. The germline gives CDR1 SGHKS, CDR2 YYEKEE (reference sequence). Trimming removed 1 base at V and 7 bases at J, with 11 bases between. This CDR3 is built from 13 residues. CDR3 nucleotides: TGTGCCAGCAGCTTGTTGGGGATTCCTGGCTACACCTTC. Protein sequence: CASSLLGIPGYTF.

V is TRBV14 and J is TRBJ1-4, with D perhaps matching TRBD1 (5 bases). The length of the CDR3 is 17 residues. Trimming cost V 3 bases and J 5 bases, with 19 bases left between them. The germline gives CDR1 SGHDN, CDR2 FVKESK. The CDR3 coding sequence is TGTGCCAGCAGCCAGTGGCAGGGATCATCTGCGAATGAAAAACTGTTTTTT. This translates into CASSQWQGSSANEKLFF. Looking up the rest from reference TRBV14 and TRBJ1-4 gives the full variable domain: EAGVTQFPSHSVIEKGQTVTLRCDPISGHDNLYWYRRVMGKEIKFLLHFVKESKQDESGMPNNRFLAERTGGTYSTLKVQPAELEDSGVYFCASSQWQGSSANEKLFFGSGTQLSVL.

The CDR3 protein is CASSPSVGAGGLEAFF. The CDR3 coding sequence is TGTGCCAGCTCCCCATCGGTAGGCGCCGGAGGGCTAGAAGCTTTCTTT. The V and J genes are TRBV18 and TRBJ1-1; D is ambiguous. CDR3 length equals 16 residues. V shed 6 bases and J shed 8 bases, with 25 bases lying between them. Germline CDR1 is KGHSH and CDR2 is LQKENI.

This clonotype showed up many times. CDR3 amino acids: CSARVGSGAYEQYF. DNA for the CDR3: TGCAGTGCTAGGGTTGGATCTGGGGCCTACGAGCAGTACTTC. V and J are TRBV20-1 and TRBJ2-7, with unresolved D. The V gene lost 3 bases and the J gene lost 2 bases, with 14 bases spanning the gap. CDR3 length: 14 amino acids. Per germline, CDR1 DFQATT and CDR2 SNEGSKA (reference sequence).

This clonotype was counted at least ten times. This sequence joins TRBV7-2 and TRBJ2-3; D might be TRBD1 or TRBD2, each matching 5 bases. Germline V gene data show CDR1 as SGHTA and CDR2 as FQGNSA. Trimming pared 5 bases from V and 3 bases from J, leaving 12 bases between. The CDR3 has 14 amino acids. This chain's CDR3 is CASSPGRRTDTQYF. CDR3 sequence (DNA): TGTGCCAGCAGCCCGGGACGGCGGACAGATACGCAGTATTTT.

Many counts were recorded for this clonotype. In nucleotides, the CDR3 is TGTGCCAGCAGCCCGGGACAGACGACTAACTATGGCTACACCTTC. Translated: CASSPGQTTNYGYTF. The chain combines TRBV7-2 with TRBJ1-2; 7 positions match TRBD1. Germline values: CDR1 SGHTA, CDR2 FQGNSA. J lost 0 bases, V lost 5 bases, and 6 bases had no gene match. The CDR3 is 15 residues long.

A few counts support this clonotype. The CDR3 DNA reads TGTGCCAGCAGCCATAGCGGGAGTACAGATACGCAGTATTTT. Encoded protein: CASSHSGSTDTQYF. The gene calls are TRBV5-4 and TRBJ2-3; 9 nucleotides agree with TRBD2. This CDR3 spans 14 amino acids. The V segment lost 4 bases and the J segment 3 bases; nucleotides outside the gene matches: 3. Germline V gene lookup returns CDR1 SGHNT and CDR2 YYREEE (reference sequence).

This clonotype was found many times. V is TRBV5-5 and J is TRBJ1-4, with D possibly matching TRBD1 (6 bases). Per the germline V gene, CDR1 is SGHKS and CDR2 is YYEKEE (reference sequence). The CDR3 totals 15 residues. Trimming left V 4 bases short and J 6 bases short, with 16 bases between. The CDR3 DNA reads TGTGCCAGCAGCCCATTCGGACAGACGTATGAAAAACTGTTTTTT. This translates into CASSPFGQTYEKLFF.

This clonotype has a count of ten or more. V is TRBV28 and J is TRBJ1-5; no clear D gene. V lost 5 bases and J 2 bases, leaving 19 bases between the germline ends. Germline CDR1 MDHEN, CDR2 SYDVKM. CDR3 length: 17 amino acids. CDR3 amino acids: CASSPSLFRSRNQPQHF. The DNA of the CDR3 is TGTGCCAGCAGTCCCTCGTTGTTCAGGAGCCGCAATCAGCCCCAGCATTTT.